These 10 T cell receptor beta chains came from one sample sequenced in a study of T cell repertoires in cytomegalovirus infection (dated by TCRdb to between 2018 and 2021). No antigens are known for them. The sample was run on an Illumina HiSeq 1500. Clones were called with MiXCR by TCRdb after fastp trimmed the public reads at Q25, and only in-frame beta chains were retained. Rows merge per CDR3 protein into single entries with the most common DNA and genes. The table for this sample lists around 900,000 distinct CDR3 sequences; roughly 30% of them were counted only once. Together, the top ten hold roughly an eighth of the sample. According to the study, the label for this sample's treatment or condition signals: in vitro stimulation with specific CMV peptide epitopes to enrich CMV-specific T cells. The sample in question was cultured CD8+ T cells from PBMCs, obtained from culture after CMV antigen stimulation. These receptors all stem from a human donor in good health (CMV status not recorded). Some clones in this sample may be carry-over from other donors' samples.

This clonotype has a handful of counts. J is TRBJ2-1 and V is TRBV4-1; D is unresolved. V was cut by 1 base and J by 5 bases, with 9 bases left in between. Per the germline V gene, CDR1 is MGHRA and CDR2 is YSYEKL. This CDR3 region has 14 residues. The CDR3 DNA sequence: TGCGCCAGCAGCCAAGTAGAAGGAGACAATGAGCAGTTCTTC. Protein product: CASSQVEGDNEQFF.

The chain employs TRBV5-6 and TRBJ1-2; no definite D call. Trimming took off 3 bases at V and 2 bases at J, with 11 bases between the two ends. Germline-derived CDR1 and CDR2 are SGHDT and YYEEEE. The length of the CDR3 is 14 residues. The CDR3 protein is CASSSIAGNYGYTF. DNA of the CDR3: TGTGCCAGCAGCTCCATCGCCGGGAACTATGGCTACACCTTC.

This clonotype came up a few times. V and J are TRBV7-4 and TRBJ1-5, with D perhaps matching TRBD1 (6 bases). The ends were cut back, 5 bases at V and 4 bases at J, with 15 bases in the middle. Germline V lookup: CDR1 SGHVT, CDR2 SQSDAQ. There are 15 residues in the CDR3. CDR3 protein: CASSPSGANNQPQHF. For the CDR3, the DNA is TGTGCCAGCAGCCCCTCGGGGGCCAATAATCAGCCCCAGCATTTT. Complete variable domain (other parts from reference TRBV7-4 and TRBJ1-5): GAGVSQSPRYKVAKRGRDVALRCDSISGHVTLYWYRQTLGQGSEVLTYSQSDAQRDKSGRPSGRFSAERPERSVSTLKIQRTEQGDSAVYLCASSPSGANNQPQHFGDGTRLSIL.

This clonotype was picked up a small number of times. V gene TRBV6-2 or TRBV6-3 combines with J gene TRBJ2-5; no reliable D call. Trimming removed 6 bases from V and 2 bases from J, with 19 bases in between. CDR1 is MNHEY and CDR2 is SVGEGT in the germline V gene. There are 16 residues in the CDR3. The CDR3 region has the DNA TGTGCCAGCAGACCCACCCTCGATGGCTCTCAAGAGACCCAGTACTTC. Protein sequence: CASRPTLDGSQETQYF.

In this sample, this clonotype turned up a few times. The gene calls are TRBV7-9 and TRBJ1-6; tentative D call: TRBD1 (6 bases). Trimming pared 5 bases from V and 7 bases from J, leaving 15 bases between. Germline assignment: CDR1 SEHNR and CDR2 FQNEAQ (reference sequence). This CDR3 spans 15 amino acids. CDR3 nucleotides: TGTGCCAGCAGCCCGATTACAGGGTCCAATTCACCCCTCCACTTT. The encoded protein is CASSPITGSNSPLHF. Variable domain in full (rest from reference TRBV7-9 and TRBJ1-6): DTGVSQNPRHKITKRGQNVTFRCDPISEHNRLYWYRQTLGQGPEFLTYFQNEAQLEKSRLLSDRFSAERPKGSFSTLEIQRTEQGDSAMYLCASSPITGSNSPLHFGNGTRLTVT.

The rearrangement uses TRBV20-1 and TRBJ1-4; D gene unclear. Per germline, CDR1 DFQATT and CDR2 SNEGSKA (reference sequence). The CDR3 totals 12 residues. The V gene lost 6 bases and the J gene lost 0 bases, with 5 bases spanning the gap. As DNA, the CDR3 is TGCAGTGCCACCTCAACTAATGAAAAACTGTTTTTT. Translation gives CSATSTNEKLFF.

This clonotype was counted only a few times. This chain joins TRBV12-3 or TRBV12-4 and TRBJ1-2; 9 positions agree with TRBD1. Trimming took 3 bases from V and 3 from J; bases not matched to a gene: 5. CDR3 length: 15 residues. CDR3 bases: TGTGCCAGCAGTTTTACAGGGGGCTTTGACTATGGCTACACCTTC. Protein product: CASSFTGGFDYGYTF.

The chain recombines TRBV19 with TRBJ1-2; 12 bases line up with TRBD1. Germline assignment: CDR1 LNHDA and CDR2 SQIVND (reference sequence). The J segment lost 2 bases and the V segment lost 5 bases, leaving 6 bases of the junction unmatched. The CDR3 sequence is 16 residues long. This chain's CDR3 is CASSVGTGGANYGYTF. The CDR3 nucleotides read TGTGCCAGTAGTGTCGGGACAGGGGGCGCCAACTATGGCTACACCTTC.

The CDR3 sequence: CSVDRGVDGYTF. The DNA for the CDR3 is TGCAGCGTTGACAGGGGAGTGGATGGCTACACCTTC. The chain uses TRBV29-1 and TRBJ1-2; tentative D call: TRBD1 (6 bases). V was pared by 3 bases and J by 6 bases, with 11 bases between. This CDR3 has 12 amino acids. Germline V gene sequence: CDR1 SQVTM, CDR2 ANQGSEA.

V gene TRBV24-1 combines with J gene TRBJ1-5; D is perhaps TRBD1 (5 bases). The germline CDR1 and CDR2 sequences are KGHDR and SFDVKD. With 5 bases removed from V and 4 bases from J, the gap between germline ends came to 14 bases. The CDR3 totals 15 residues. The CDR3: CATSAGGGKNQPQHF. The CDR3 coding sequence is TGTGCCACCAGTGCCGGGGGAGGGAAGAATCAGCCCCAGCATTTT.